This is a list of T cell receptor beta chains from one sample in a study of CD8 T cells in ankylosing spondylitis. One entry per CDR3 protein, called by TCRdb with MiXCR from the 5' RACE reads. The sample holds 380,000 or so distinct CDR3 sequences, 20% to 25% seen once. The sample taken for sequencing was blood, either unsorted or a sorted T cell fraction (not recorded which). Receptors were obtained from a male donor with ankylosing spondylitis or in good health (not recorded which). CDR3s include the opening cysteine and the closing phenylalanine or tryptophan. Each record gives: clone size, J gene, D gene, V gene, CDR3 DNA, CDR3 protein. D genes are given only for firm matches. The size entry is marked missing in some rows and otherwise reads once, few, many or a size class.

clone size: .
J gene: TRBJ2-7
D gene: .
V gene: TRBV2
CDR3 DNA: TGTGCCAGCAGAGACCGGGGTGGGGGCTCCTACGAGCAGTACTTC
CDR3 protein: CASRDRGGGSYEQYF

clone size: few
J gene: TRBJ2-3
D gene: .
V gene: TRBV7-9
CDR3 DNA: TGTGCCAGCAGCTTCCTGCTGACAGCAGATACGCAGTATTTT
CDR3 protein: CASSFLLTADTQYF

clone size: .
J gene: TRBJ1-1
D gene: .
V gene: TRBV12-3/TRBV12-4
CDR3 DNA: TGTGCCAGCAGCCTAGAGTTCGGGGCCGCTCGTGAAGCTTTCTTT
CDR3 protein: CASSLEFGAAREAFF

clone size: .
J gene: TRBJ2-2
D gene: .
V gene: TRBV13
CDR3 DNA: TGTGCCAGCAGCTCGCCAGGCTTGGCGAACACCGGGGAGCTGTTTTTT
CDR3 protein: CASSSPGLANTGELFF

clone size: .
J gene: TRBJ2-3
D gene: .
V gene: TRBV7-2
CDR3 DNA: TGTGCCAGGGGGGGGCCGATAATGGATACGCAGTATTTT
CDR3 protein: CARGGPIMDTQYF

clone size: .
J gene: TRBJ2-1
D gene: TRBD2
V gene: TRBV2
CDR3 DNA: TGTGCCAGCAGCCCCGGGACTAGCGGGGGGCCCCATGAGCAGTTCTTC
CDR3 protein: CASSPGTSGGPHEQFF

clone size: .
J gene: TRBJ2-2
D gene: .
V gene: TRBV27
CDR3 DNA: TGTGCCAGCAGTCCGCTGACAGGTACCGGGGAGCTGTTTTTT
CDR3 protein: CASSPLTGTGELFF

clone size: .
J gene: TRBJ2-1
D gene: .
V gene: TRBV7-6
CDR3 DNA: TGTGCCAGCAGCTTAGGGCAGGGGCTGTTGTCCTACAATGAGCAGTTCTTC
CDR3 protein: CASSLGQGLLSYNEQFF

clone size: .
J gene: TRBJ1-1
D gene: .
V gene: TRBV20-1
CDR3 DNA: TGCAGTGCTAGGGGGACTTACACTGAAGCTTTCTTT
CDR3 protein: CSARGTYTEAFF

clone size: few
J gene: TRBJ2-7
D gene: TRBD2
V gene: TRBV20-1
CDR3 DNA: TGCAGTGCTAGTCTTCCGGGACTAGCGGGGACCAGGGTTCAGCAGTACTTC
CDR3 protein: CSASLPGLAGTRVQQYF

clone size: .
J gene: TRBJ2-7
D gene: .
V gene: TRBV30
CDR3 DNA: TGTGCCTGGGGCCGCCTCGTAAGTTACGAGCAGTACTTC
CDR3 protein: CAWGRLVSYEQYF

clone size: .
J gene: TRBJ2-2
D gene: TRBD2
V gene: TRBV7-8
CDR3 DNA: TGTGCCAGCAGCCGAACTAGCGGGGGGAACACCGGGGAGCTGTTTTTT
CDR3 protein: CASSRTSGGNTGELFF

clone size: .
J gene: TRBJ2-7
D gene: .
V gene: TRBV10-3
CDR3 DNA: TGTGCCATCAGGCCAGGCGATAACTACGAGCAGTACTTC
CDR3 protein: CAIRPGDNYEQYF

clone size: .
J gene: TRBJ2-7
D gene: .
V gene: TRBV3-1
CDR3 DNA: TGTGCCAGCAGCCAAGCTCGGATTACCTACGAGCAGTACTTC
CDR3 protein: CASSQARITYEQYF

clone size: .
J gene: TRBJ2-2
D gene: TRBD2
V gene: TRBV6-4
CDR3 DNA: TGTGCCAGCAGCCCGACTAGCTTCGGCGGGGAGCTGTTTTTT
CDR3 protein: CASSPTSFGGELFF

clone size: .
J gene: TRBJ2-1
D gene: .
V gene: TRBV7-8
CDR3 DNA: TGTGCCAGCAGCTACGGGACCCCCATCACTGAGCAGTTCTTC
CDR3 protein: CASSYGTPITEQFF

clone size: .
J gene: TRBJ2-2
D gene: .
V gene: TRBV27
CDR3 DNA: TGTGCCAGCAGTTCCTCCATTTACAGAAACGGGGAGCTGTTTTTT
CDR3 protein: CASSSSIYRNGELFF

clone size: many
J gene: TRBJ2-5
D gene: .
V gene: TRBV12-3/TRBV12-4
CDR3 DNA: TGTGCCAGCAGTTTCCCTTTGGACGGAGTAAGACTCCAGTACTTC
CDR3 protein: CASSFPLDGVRLQYF

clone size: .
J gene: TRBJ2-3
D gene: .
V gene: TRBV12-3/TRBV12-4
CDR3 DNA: TGTGCCAGCAGTTTTGGGGGGGCAGGGACAGATACGCAGTATTTT
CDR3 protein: CASSFGGAGTDTQYF

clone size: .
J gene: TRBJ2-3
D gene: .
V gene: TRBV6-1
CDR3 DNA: .
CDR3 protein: CASSILDGKKDTQYF

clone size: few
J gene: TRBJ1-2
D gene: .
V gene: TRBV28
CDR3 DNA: TGTGCCAGCAGCGACGGAGTAAACTATGGCTACACCTTC
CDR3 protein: CASSDGVNYGYTF

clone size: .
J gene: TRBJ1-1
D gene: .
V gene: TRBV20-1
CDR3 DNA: TGCAGTGCTAGAGATCTCTACCGGGGCCTTATGAACACTGAAGCTTTCTTT
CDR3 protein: CSARDLYRGLMNTEAFF

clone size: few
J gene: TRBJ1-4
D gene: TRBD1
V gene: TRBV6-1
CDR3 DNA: TGTGCCAGCAGCACTGGACAGGGAGGGAGTGAAAAACTGTTTTTT
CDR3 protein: CASSTGQGGSEKLFF

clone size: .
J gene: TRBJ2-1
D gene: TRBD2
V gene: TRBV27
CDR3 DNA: TGTGCCAGCAGTTTGGGGGGAGGGGTAAATGAGCAGTTCTTC
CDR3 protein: CASSLGGGVNEQFF

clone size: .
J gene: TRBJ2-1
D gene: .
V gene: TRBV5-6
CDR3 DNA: TGTGCCAGCAGCTTGGAGGGGGTCCTCAGCTCCTACAATGAGCAGTTCTTC
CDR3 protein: CASSLEGVLSSYNEQFF

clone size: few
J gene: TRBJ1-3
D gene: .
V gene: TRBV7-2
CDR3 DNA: TGTGCCAGCAACTATGGGGAGCGGGGTACTGGAAACACCATATATTTT
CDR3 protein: CASNYGERGTGNTIYF

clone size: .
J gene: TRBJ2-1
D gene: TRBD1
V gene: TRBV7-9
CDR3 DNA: TGTGCCAGCAGCTCAAACAGGGGGCATTACAATGAGCAGTTCTTC
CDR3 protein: CASSSNRGHYNEQFF

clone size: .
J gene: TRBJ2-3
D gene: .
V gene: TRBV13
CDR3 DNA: TGTGCCAGCAGCTCCTGGGGGGCAGATACGCAGTATTTT
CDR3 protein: CASSSWGADTQYF

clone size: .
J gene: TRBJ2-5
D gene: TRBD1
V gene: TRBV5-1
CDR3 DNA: TGCGCCAGCAGCTCCGGACAGGGGCCGCAAGAGACCCAGTACTTC
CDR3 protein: CASSSGQGPQETQYF

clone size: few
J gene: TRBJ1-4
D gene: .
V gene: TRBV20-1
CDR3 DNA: TGCAGTGCCACCATCGCAGGGAGTAGGGAAAAACTGTTTTTT
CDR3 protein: CSATIAGSREKLFF

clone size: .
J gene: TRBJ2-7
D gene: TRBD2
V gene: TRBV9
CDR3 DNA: TGTGCCAGCAGCGGATCGTTAGCGGGGGGCAAGGACGAGCAGTACTTC
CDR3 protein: CASSGSLAGGKDEQYF

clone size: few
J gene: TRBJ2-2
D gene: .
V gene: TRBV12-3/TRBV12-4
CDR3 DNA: TGTGCCAGCAGTTTTGGGCGGGCCGGGGAGCTGTTTTTT
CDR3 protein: CASSFGRAGELFF

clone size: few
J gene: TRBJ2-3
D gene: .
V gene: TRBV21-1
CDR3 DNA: TGTGCCGTACCCGGGCCCATAGGTCGGGATACGCAGTATTTT
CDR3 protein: CAVPGPIGRDTQYF

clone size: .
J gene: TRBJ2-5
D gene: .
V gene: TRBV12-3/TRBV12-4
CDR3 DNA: TGTGCCAGCAGCCACAGCCCTGGTGAGACCCAGTACTTC
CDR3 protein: CASSHSPGETQYF

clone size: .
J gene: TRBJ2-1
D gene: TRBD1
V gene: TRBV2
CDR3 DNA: TGTGCCAGCAGTGAAGAGGACAGGGGCGACCATGAGCAGTTCTTC
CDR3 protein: CASSEEDRGDHEQFF

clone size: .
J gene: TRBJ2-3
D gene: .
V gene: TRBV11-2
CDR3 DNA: TGTGCCAGCAGCTTCCGGGACTCACGCTCTAGCACAGATACGCAGTATTTT
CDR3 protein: CASSFRDSRSSTDTQYF

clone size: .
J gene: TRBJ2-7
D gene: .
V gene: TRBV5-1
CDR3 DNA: TGCGCCAGCAGCTTGGCTTCCCAGCAGGGGGGATACGAGCAGTACTTC
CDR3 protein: CASSLASQQGGYEQYF

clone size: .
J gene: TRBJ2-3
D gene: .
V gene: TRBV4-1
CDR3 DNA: TGCGCCAGCAGCCAAGAATCAGGCGCGGATACGCAGTATTTT
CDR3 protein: CASSQESGADTQYF

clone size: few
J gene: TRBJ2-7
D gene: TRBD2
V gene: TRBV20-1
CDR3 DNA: TGCAGTGCTAGGGAGCGGGAGGCCCCCTACGAGCAGTACTTC
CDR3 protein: CSAREREAPYEQYF

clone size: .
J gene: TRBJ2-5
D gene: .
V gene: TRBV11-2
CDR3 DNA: TGTGCCAGCAGCTTATGGACAGATACCCAAGAGACCCAGTACTTC
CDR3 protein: CASSLWTDTQETQYF

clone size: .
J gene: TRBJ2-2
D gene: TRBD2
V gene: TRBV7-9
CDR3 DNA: TGTGCCAGCAGCCTCTGGACTAGCGGGGCCACCGGGGAGCTGTTTTTT
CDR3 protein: CASSLWTSGATGELFF

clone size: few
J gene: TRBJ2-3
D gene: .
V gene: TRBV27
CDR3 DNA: TGTGCCAGCAGTTTCACTAACGGGCCACCAGATACGCAGTATTTT
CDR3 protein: CASSFTNGPPDTQYF

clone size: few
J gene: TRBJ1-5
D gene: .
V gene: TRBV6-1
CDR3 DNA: TGTGCCAGCAGGACTTATAGCAATCAGCCCCAGCATTTT
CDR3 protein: CASRTYSNQPQHF

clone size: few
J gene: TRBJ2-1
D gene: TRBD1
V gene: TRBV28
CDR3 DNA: TGTGCCAGCAGTTCCTACCGGGACAGCGGCCATGAGCAGTTCTTC
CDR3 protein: CASSSYRDSGHEQFF

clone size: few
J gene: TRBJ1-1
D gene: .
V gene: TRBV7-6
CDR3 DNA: TGTGCCAGCAGCTTAGCGGCAGGGTCGACTGAAGCTTTCTTT
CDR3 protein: CASSLAAGSTEAFF

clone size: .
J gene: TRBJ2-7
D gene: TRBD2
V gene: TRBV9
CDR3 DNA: TGTGCCAGCAGCGGAGGAAGCGGGGCCTCCTACGAGCAGTACTTC
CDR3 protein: CASSGGSGASYEQYF

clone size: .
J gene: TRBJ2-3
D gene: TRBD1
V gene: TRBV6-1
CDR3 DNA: TGTGCCAGTAACCTTTACAGGGGTGCTAGCACAGATACGCAGTATTTT
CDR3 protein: CASNLYRGASTDTQYF